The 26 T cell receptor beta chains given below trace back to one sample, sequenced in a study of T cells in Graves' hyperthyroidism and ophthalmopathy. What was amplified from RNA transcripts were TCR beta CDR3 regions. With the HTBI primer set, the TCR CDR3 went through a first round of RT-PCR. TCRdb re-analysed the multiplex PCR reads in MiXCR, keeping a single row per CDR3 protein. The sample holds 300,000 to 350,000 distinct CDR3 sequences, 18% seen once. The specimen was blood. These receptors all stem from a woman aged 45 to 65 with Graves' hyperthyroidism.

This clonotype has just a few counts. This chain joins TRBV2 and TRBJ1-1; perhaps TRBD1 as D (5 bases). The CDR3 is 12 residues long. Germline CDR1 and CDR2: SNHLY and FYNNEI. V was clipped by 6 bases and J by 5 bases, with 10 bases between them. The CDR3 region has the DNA TGTGCCAGCAGGCGGGGGAGAACTGAAGCTTTCTTT. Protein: CASRRGRTEAFF. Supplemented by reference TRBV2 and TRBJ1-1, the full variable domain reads EPEVTQTPSHQVTQMGQEVILRCVPISNHLYFYWYRQILGQKVEFLVSFYNNEISEKSEIFDDQFSVERPDGSNFTLKIRSTKLEDSAMYFCASRRGRTEAFFGQGTRLTVV.

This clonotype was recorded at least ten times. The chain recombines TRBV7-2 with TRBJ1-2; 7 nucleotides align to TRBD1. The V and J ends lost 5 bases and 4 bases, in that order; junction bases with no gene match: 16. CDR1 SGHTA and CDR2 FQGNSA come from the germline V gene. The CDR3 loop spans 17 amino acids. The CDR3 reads CASSTRTGTAMVYGYTF. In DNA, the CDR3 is TGTGCCAGCAGCACAAGAACCGGGACAGCCATGGTCTATGGCTACACCTTC.

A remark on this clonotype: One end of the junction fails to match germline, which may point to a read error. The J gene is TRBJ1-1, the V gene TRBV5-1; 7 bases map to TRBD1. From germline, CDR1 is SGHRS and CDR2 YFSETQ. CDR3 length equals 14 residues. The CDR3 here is CASSQGVGATEALF. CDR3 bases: TGCGCCAGCAGCCAGGGGGTGGGGGCGACTGAAGCTCTCTTT. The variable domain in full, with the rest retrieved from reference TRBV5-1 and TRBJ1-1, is KAGVTQTPRYLIKTRGQQVTLSCSPISGHRSVSWYQQTPGQGLQFLFEYFSETQRNKGNFPGRFSGRQFSNSRSEMNVSTLELGDSALYLCASSQGVGATEALFGQGTRLTVV.

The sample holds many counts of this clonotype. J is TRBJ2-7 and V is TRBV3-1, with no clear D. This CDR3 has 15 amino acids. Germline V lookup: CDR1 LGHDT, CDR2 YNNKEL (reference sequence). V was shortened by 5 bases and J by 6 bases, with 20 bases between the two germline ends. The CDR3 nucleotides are TGTGCCAGCAGCTCAAGACCCGGTCCCGGCCTCGAGCAGTACTTC. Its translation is CASSSRPGPGLEQYF.

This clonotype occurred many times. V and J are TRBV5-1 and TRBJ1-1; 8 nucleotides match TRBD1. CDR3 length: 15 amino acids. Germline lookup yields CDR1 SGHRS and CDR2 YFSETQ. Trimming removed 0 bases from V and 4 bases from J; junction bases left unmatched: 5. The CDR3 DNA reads TGCGCCAGCAGCTTGGACAGGGGGGAAACCACTGAAGCTTTCTTT. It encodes CASSLDRGETTEAFF.

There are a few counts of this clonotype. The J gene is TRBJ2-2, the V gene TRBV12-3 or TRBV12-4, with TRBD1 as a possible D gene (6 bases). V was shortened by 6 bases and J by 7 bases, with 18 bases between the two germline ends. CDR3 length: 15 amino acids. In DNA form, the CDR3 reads TGTGCCAGCAGCCCTGAGACAGGACCTAGCGGGGAGCTGTTTTTT. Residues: CASSPETGPSGELFF.

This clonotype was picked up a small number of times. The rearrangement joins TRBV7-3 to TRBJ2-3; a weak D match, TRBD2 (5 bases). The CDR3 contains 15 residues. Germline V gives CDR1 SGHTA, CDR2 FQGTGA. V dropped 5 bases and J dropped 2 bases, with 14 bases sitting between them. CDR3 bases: TGTGCCAGCAGCCTCACTAGTACTACCACAGATACGCAGTATTTT. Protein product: CASSLTSTTTDTQYF.

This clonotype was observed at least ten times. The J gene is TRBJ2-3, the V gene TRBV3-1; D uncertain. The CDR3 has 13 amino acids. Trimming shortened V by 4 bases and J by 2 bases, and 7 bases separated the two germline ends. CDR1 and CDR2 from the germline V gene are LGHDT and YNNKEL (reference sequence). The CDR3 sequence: CASSRGFTDTQYF. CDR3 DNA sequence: TGTGCCAGCAGCCGGGGATTCACAGATACGCAGTATTTT.

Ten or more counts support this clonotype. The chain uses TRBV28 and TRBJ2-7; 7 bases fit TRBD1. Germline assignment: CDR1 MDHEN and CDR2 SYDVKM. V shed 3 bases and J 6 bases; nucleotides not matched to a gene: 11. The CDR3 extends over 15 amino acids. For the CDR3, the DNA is TGTGCCAGCAGTTTCCCTCGGACAGGCCGACTCGAGCAGTACTTC. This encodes CASSFPRTGRLEQYF.

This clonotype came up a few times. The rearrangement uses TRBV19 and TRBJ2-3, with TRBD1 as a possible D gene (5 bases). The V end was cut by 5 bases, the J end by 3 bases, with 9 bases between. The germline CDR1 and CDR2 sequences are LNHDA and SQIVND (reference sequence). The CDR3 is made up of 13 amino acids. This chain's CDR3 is CASSRDRTDTQYF. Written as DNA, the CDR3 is TGTGCCAGTAGTCGAGACAGAACAGATACGCAGTATTTT.

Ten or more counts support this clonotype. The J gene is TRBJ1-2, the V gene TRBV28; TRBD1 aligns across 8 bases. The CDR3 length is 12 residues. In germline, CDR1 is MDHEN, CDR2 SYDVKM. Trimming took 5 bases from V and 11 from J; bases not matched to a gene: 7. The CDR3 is CASSTRDRWYTF. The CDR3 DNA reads TGTGCCAGCAGTACCCGGGACAGGTGGTACACCTTC.

CDR3 nucleotide sequence: TGTGCCAGCTCACCAGGGACAGGGGGCGTCCAGCCCCAGCATTTT. As protein: CASSPGTGGVQPQHF. The chain links TRBV18 to TRBJ1-5, with TRBD1 matching over 12 bases. The CDR3 covers 15 residues. Germline V lookup: CDR1 KGHSH, CDR2 LQKENI. J was trimmed by 7 bases and V by 2 bases; bases with no gene match: 3.

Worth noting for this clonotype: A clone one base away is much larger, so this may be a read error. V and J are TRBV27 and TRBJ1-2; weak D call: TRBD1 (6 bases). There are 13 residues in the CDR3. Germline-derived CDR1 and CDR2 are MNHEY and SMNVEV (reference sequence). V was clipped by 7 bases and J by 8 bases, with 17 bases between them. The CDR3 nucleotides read TGTGCCAGCAAACCCGGCAGGGGATCCGGCTACACCTTC. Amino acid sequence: CASKPGRGSGYTF.

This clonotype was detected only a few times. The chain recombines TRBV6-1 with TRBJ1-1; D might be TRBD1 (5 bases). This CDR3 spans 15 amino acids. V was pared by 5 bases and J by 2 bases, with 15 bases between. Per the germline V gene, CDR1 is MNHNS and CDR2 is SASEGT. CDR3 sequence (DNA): TGTGCCAGCAGTAAAGGGGCACTTGGAAACACTGAAGCTTTCTTT. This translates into CASSKGALGNTEAFF.

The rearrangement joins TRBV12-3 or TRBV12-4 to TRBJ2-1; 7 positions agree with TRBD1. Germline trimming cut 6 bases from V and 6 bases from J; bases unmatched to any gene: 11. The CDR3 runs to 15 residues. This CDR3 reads CASSPDRSSLNEQFF. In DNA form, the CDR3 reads TGTGCCAGCAGCCCGGACAGGTCCTCCCTCAATGAGCAGTTCTTC.

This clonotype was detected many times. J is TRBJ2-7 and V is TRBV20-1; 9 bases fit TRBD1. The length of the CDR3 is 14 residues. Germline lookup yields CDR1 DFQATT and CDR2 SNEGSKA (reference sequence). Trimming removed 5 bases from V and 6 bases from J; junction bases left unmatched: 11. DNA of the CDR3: TGCAGTGCTGCACCGGGACAGGGCTCAGGCGAGCAGTACTTC. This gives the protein CSAAPGQGSGEQYF.

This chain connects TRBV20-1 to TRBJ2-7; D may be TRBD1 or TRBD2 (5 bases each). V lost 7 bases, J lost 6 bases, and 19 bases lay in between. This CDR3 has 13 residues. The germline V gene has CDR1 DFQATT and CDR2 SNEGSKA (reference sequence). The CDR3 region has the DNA TGCAGTGTGGAAGGGACCGCCCCTCTCGAGCAGTACTTC. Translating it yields CSVEGTAPLEQYF.

The CDR3 spells CAISVPGQYEQYV. CDR3 nucleotide sequence: TGTGCCATCAGTGTACCAGGGCAATACGAGCAGTACGTC. The J gene is TRBJ2-7, the V gene TRBV10-3; perhaps TRBD1 as D (5 bases). Trimming took off 4 bases at V and 4 bases at J, with 11 bases between the two ends. The CDR3 consists of 13 residues. The V gene's germline CDR1 is ENHRY and CDR2 SYGVKD.

The CDR3 nucleotides read TGCAGTGCTAGCTTGGGACAGAGTAATGAAAAACTGTTTTTT. This encodes CSASLGQSNEKLFF. J is TRBJ1-4 and V is TRBV20-1; 7 bases fit TRBD1. This CDR3 spans 14 amino acids. The germline V gene encodes CDR1 DFQATT and CDR2 SNEGSKA (reference sequence). Trimming took 3 bases from V and 4 from J; bases not matched to a gene: 5.

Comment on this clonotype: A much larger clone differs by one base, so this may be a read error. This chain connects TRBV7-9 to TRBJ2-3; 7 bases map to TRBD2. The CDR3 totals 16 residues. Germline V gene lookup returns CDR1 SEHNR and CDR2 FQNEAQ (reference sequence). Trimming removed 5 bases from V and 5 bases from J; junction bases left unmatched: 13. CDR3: CASSLLGGSLLDTQYF. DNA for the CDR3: TGTGCCAGCAGCCTCCTGGGAGGGAGTCTTTTAGATACGCAGTATTTT. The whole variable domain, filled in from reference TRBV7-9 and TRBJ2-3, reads DTGVSQNPRHKITKRGQNVTFRCDPISEHNRLYWYRQTLGQGPEFLTYFQNEAQLEKSRLLSDRFSAERPKGSFSTLEIQRTEQGDSAMYLCASSLLGGSLLDTQYFGPGTRLTVL.

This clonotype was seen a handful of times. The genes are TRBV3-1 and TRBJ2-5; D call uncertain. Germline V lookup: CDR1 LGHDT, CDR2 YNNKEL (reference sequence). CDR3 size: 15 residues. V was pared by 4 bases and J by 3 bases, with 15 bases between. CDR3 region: CASSLLGVSEETQYF. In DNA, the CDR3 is TGTGCCAGCAGCCTCCTCGGCGTTTCTGAAGAGACCCAGTACTTC.

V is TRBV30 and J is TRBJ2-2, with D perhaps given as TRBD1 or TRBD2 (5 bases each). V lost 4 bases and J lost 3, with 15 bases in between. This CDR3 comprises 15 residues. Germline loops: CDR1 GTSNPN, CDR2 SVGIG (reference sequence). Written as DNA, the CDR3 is TGTGCCTGGAAGTTAGGGACGGCCGACACCGGGGAGCTGTTTTTT. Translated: CAWKLGTADTGELFF.

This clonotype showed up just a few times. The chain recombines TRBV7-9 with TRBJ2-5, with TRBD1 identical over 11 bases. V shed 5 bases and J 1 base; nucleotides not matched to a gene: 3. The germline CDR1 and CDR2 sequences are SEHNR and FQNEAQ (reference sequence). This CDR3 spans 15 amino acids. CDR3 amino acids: CASSVGTGGQETQYF. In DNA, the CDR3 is TGTGCCAGCAGCGTCGGGACAGGGGGCCAAGAGACCCAGTACTTC.

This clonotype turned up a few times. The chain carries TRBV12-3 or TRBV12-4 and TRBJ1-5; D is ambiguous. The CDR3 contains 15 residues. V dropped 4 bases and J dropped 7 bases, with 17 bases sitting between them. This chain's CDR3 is CASSSTPGPVQPQHF. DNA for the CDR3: TGTGCCAGCAGTTCAACCCCGGGCCCGGTCCAGCCCCAGCATTTT.

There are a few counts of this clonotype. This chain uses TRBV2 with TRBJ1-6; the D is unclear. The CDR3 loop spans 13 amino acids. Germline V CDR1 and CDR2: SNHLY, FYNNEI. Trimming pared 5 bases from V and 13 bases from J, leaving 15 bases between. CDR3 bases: TGTGCCAGCAGTAAAATACAAGTCGGGCCCCTCCACTTT. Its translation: CASSKIQVGPLHF. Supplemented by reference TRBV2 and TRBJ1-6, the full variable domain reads EPEVTQTPSHQVTQMGQEVILRCVPISNHLYFYWYRQILGQKVEFLVSFYNNEISEKSEIFDDQFSVERPDGSNFTLKIRSTKLEDSAMYFCASSKIQVGPLHFGNGTRLTVT.

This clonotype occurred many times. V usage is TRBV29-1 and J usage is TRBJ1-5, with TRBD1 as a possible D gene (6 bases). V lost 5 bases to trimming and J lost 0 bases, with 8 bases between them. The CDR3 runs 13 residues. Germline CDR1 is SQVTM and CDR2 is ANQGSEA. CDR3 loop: CSVQGHSNQPQHF. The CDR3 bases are TGCAGCGTTCAGGGGCATAGCAATCAGCCCCAGCATTTT.